A single count supports the clone carrying this TCR beta chain. Antigen: not known. Germline lookup yields CDR1 SGHNT and CDR2 YYREEE (reference sequence). V lost 2 bases and J lost 2; bases outside the gene matches: 2. This CDR3 is 15 amino acids long. A mixed TRB-A/B primer pool amplified rearranged TRB by multiplex touch-down PCR. Using its own MiXCR run on the multiplex PCR reads, TCRdb lists one record per CDR3 protein. The sample shows approximately 500 distinct CDR3 sequences, 65% to 80% of them seen only once. This entry belongs to a study of T cell repertoires in aging, cancer and after chemotherapy. Study information: Six age groups, ranging from 30 or younger to 70 or older, included the donors. Pre- and post-chemotherapy samples were paired from glioblastoma patients treated with temozolomide-based therapy. Roughly 9.1 million TCR reads were in the whole dataset.

Overall study findings and caveats: Median generation probability rose over the chemotherapy interval in each cancer cohort, suggesting rebound thymic output.

Peripheral blood genomic DNA, not sorted cells or RNA, was the template. The V gene is TRBV5-4, the J gene TRBJ1-5; TRBD1 aligns across 9 bases. The sequenced sample consisted of blood. The source is a human donor with a solid tumor. For the CDR3, the DNA is TGTGCCAGCAGCTTCCGGACAGGGGGCAATCAGCCCCAGCATTTT. It translates to CASSFRTGGNQPQHF.